This TCR beta chain comes out of a study of blood T cell repertoires in COVID-19 (dated by TCRdb to between 2020 and 2021). A note on the overall study: The collaborator samples originated in the United States, Italy and Spain and spanned the acute and convalescent phases of COVID-19. Nearly every sample came with metadata listing a de-identified subject ID, COVID-19 status, age in years and sex. The repertoires were released in a freely available public database meant as a resource for research on the immune response to SARS-CoV-2. The samples were drawn from the first 160 participants of the ongoing ImmuneRACE study and from 950 to 1,500 subjects provided by 6 global collaborators. The dataset comprised deeply sampled blood TCRbeta repertoires from subjects exposed to, actively infected with, or recovered from COVID-19. Where HLA class I and class II types were available, the types were taken from metadata supplied by the sample provider, not from assay-based typing. The material from the prospective study consisted of cDNA or gDNA derived from T cells, B-cell-depleted T cells, or PBMCs. Findings and caveats that apply to the study as a whole: The quantity of clinical and demographic metadata differed by source and by participant and was supplied without curation.

Collaborating institutions collected whole blood in K2EDTA tubes following their own protocols. For TCRbeta analysis, collaborators shipped samples as frozen whole blood, isolated PBMCs, or DNA extracted from either of those sample types. The immunoSEQ Assay, a bias-controlled multiplex PCR, was used to amplify TCRbeta CDR3 regions from genomic DNA. In the paper's pipeline: The number of nucleated cells in each sample was estimated from the amplification of reference gene primers within the assay. To quantify the absolute abundance of each unique TCRbeta CDR3 rearrangement, sequence reads were collapsed and filtered. For each sample, productive Simpson clonality was calculated as the square root of Simpson's diversity index across productive rearrangements. TCRdb took this table from immuneACCESS and kept in-frame rearrangements with V and J called. Such tables lack part of the clones; where checked against another copy, unresolved V genes explain under half of the gap, and the rest is unexplained. Clonal size and the V and J genes are those of that table, whereas D and trimming came from the DNA. The table for this sample lists under 300,000 clones; roughly 88% of them were counted only once. 10% to 15% of the sample goes to the ten largest clones.

Points on this clone: Its antigen target is currently unknown. No clone much larger than this one lies a single base away; base qualities are absent.

Sequenced sample: peripheral blood. The clonotype was recovered from a man aged 80 or over with acute or convalescent COVID-19.

CDR3 region: CASSLAWVEGTEQFF. The nucleotide sequence is TGTGCCAGCAGCTTAGCTTGGGTGGAGGGGACTGAGCAGTTCTTC. This chain joins TRBV7-2 to TRBJ2-1, with TRBD2 as a weak D call on 6 bases. From the germline V gene, CDR1 is SGHTA and CDR2 is FQGNSA. The CDR3 has 15 amino acids, counting the end cysteine and phenylalanine. The DNA shown is the 45-base CDR3, in frame from base 1. V is reduced by 0 bases and J by 9 bases, leaving a spacing of 15 bases between them.